This T cell receptor beta chain was sequenced during a study of blood T cell repertoires in COVID-19. Across the study: The United States, Italy and Spain were the sources of the acute and convalescent COVID-19 samples. PBMCs, B-cell-depleted T cells, or T cells provided the cDNA or gDNA that made up the material.

In Cohort 3, a recovered donor had either two negative PCRs, clearance, or symptom resolution. Germline V lookup: CDR1 MDHEN, CDR2 SYDVKM. V lost 5 bases and J lost 5, with 16 bases in between. The CDR3 totals 15 residues. As originally analysed: Scientists estimated how many nucleated cells there were by amplifying reference gene primers. This table comes from immunoSEQ multiplex PCR, and its TCRdb copy is limited to in-frame clones, with some not included. The D gene and trimming were derived from the DNA, and the V and J assignments and clone size from that table. This table holds some 400,000 clones, 85% to 90% found once.

Sample: PBMCs or T cells enriched from blood (not recorded which). The TCR was taken from a man between 25 and 39 years old who had recovered from COVID-19. The genes are TRBV28 and TRBJ1-5; unclear D gene. The CDR3: CASSRAHRDDQPQHF. In DNA, the CDR3 is TGTGCCAGCAGTCGAGCTCACAGAGATGATCAGCCCCAGCATTTT.